This T cell receptor (beta chain) was recovered during a study of T cells in Graves' hyperthyroidism and ophthalmopathy. Template material for amplifying TCR beta CDR3 regions consisted of RNA transcripts. HTBI primers drove first-round RT-PCR of the TCR CDR3. TCRdb used MiXCR to reprocess the multiplex PCR reads, holding one entry per CDR3 protein. The sample holds about 720,000 distinct CDR3 sequences, roughly 20% seen once. This clonotype showed up just a few times. J gave up 9 bases and V 0 bases, and 13 bases lay outside the gene matches. The CDR3 spans 16 residues. The germline V gene encodes CDR1 DFQATT and CDR2 SNEGSKA (reference sequence).

The sample was blood. The sequence was collected from a woman between 50 and 59 years old with Graves' hyperthyroidism that later progressed to Graves' ophthalmopathy. V and J are TRBV20-1 and TRBJ2-7; 11 bases are a match to TRBD2. CDR3 region: CSARDSLAGGSWVQYF. Here the CDR3 DNA reads TGCAGTGCTAGAGATAGCCTAGCGGGGGGATCTTGGGTGCAGTACTTC.